This T cell receptor (beta chain) was captured by sequencing in a study of Ad26.COV2.S vaccination and SARS-CoV-2 variants. Study findings and constraints: People given the vaccine had a wider spike-specific TCR breadth than placebo recipients did.

Notes on this clone: Its antigen is unidentified.

Treatment defined: roughly 18 received Ad26.COV2.S at low or high dose, single or two shots; 5 received placebo; per-sample allocation not given. Samples came from day 63 after the first vaccine or placebo injection. Within Boston, the person who donated was an adult of 18-55 years. The assay was immunoSEQ multiplex PCR, and TCRdb's table has in-frame clones only and misses some. The table includes hundreds of thousands of clones, about 83% detected once. Trimming removed 3 bases at V and 7 bases at J, with 12 bases between. CDR3 length equals 13 residues. The V call is TRBV12-3 or TRBV12-4, the J call TRBJ1-1; D is undetermined. The source material was peripheral blood, sampled in a trial of Ad26.COV2.S vaccine versus placebo. The origin of this receptor is a person aged 18-60 years who received the Ad26.COV2.S COVID-19 vaccine or a placebo. CDR3 protein: CASSFYLGLEAFF. The DNA for the CDR3 is TGTGCCAGCAGTTTTTACCTCGGGCTTGAAGCTTTCTTT.